Only a few counts were recorded for the clone carrying this TCR beta chain. The data stem from a study of response to subunit inactivated influenza vaccine. TCRdb reanalysed the RT-PCR reads using MiXCR and keeps one entry per CDR3 protein. The data hold about 540,000 distinct CDR3 sequences, with around a quarter observed a single time. Deletions cut 4 bases from V and 12 bases from J, with 12 bases between. The CDR3 is 12 residues long. Germline values: CDR1 SNHLY, CDR2 FYNNEI. This sample was shared with a second study, whose subject was T cells expressing NK-cell markers. Per that paper: UMIs accompanied the 5'RACE template switching by which TCR beta cDNA was made. Of eight sequenced donors, seven were HCMV-seropositive and one HCMV-seronegative. Sorting in several experiments was restricted by an anti-gamma-delta TCR antibody to alpha-beta TCR T cells. CD8+ T cells in over 5 donors included dominant NKG2C+ clonotypes at roughly 1.0-7.0%. Several donors likewise had their CD3+CD56-NKG2C+ fraction led by these clonotypes.

This material consisted of CD4+ T cells sorted from PBMCs, taken about 13 days after vaccination. The chain is built from TRBV2 and TRBJ1-4; D is possibly TRBD1 (5 bases). The TCR originated in a man in his fifties who received an inactivated influenza vaccine. The CDR3 spells CASSGLDRELFF. DNA for the CDR3: TGTGCCAGCAGTGGGCTCGACAGAGAACTGTTTTTT.